This TCR beta chain was sequenced in a study of blood T cell repertoires in COVID-19. About the research overall: The samples span acute and convalescent COVID-19 from the United States, Italy and Spain. T cells, B-cell-depleted T cells, or PBMCs supplied cDNA or gDNA.

CDR3 size: 13 residues. With V trimmed by 4 bases and J by 11 bases, 8 bases remained unmatched. From germline, CDR1 is SGHRS and CDR2 YFSETQ. This clone was found a few times. Authors' methods: How many nucleated cells were present was estimated from reference gene primer amplification. Clones were sequenced by immunoSEQ multiplex PCR, and TCRdb holds only the in-frame ones, with some missing. Clone size and the V and J calls come from that table; the DNA yielded D and trimming. The sample lists about 98,000 clones, about 90% occurring once. The sequenced sample consisted of peripheral blood. The chain recombines TRBV5-1 with TRBJ1-1; 10 bases agree with TRBD1. The origin of this receptor is a man in his 70s with acute or convalescent COVID-19. As DNA, the CDR3 is TGCGCCAGCAGCCAACGACAGGGGGCGTTCGCTTTCTTT. Translated: CASSQRQGAFAFF.